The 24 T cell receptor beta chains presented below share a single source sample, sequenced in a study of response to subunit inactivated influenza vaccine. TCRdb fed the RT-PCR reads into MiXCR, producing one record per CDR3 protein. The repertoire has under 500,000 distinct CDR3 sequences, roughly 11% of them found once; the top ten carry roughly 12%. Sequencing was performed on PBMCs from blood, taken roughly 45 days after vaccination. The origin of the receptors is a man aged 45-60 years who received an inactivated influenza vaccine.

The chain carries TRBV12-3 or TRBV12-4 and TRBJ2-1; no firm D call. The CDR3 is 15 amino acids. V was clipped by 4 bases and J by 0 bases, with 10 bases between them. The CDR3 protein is CASSSRSGSYNEQFF. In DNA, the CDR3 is TGTGCCAGCAGTTCCAGAAGTGGCTCCTACAATGAGCAGTTCTTC.

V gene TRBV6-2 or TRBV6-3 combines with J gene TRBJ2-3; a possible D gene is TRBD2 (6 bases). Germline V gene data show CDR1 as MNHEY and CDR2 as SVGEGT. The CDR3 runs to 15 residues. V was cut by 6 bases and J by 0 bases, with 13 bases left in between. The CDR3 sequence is CASSRWGVSTDTQYF. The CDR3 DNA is TGTGCCAGCAGCCGCTGGGGGGTGAGCACAGATACGCAGTATTTT.

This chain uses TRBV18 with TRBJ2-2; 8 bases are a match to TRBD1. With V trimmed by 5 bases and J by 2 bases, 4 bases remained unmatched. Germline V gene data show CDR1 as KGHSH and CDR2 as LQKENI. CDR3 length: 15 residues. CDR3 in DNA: TGTGCCAGCTCATGGACAGGGACCAACACCGGGGAGCTGTTTTTT. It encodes CASSWTGTNTGELFF.

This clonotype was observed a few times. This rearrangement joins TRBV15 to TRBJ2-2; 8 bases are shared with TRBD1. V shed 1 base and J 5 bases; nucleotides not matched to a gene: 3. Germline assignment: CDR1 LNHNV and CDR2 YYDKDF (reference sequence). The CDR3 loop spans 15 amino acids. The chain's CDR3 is CATSRGTGLTGELFF. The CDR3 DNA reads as TGTGCCACCAGCAGAGGGACAGGGTTAACCGGGGAGCTGTTTTTT.

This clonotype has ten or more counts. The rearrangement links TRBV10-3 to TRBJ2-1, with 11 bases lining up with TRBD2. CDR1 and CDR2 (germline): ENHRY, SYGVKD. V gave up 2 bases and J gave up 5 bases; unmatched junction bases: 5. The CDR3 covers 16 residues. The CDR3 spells CAISETGTSGHNEQFF. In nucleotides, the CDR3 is TGTGCCATCAGTGAGACCGGGACTAGCGGACACAATGAGCAGTTCTTC.

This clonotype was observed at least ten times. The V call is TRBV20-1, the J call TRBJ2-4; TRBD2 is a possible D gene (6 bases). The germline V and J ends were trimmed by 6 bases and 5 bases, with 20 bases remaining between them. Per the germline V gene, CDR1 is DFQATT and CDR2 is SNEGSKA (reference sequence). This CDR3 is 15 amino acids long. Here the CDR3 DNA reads TGCAGTGCATCCGGGGGAGCGGGCCAGGAAAACATTCAGTACTTC. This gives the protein CSASGGAGQENIQYF.

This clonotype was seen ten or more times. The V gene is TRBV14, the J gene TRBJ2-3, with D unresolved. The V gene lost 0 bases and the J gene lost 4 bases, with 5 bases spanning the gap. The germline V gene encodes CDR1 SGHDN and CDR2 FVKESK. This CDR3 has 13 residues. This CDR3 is CASSQEIPDTQYF. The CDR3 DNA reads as TGTGCCAGCAGCCAAGAAATCCCAGATACGCAGTATTTT.

CDR3 in amino acids: CASSLVGLAGRETQYF. DNA for the CDR3: TGTGCCAGCAGCTTAGTGGGTCTAGCGGGGAGAGAGACCCAGTACTTC. This chain links TRBV7-6 with TRBJ2-5; 9 positions agree with TRBD2. With 1 base clipped from V and 4 bases from J, the junction kept 7 bases outside the gene matches. This CDR3 is 16 amino acids long. Germline CDR1 is SGHVS and CDR2 is FNYEAQ. The full variable domain, completed using reference TRBV7-6 and TRBJ2-5, is GAGVSQSPRYKVTKRGQDVALRCDPISGHVSLYWYRQALGQGPEFLTYFNYEAQQDKSGLPNDRFSAERPEGSISTLTIQRTEQRDSAMYRCASSLVGLAGRETQYFGPGTRLLVL.

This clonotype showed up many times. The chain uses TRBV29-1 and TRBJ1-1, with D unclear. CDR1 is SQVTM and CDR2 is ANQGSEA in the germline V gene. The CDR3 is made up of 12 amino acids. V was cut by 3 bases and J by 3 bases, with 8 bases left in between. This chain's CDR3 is CSVDNTYTEAFF. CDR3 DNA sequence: TGCAGCGTTGACAATACCTACACTGAAGCTTTCTTT.

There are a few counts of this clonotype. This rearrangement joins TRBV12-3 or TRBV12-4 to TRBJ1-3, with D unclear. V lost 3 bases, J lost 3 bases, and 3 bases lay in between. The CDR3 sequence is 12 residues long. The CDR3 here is CASSFFGNTIYF. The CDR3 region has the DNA TGTGCCAGCAGTTTTTTTGGAAACACCATATATTTT.

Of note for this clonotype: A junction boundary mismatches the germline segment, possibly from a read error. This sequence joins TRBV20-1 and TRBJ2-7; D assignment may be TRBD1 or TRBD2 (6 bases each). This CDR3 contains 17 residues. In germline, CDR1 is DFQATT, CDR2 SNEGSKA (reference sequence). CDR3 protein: CCARDKLRGAGGYEQYF. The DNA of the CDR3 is TGCTGTGCTAGAGATAAGCTTAGGGGGGCGGGTGGATACGAGCAGTACTTC.

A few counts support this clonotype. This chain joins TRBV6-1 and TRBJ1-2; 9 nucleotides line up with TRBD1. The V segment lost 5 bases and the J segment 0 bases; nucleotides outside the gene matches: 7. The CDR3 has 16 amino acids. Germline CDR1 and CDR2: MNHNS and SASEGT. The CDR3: CASSTGTGITNYGYTF. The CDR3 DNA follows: TGTGCCAGCAGTACGGGGACAGGGATCACTAACTATGGCTACACCTTC.

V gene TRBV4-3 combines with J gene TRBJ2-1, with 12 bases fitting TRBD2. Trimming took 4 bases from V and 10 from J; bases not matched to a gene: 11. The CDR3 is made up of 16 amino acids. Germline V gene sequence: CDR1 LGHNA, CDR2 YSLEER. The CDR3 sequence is CASSLTTSGGPGEQFF. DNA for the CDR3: TGCGCCAGCAGCCTAACGACTAGCGGGGGCCCGGGGGAGCAGTTCTTC.

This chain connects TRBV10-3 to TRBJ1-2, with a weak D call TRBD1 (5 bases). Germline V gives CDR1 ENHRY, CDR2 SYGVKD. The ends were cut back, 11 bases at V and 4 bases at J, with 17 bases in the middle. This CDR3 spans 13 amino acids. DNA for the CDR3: TGTGCCGTCGGGACCGACCTTATCTATGGCTACACCTTC. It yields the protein CAVGTDLIYGYTF.

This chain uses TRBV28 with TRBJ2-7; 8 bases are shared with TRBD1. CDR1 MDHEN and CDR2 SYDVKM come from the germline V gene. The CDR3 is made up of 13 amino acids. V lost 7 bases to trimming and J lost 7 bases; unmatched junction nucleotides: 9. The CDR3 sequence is CASTLIRQGEQYF. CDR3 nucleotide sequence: TGTGCCAGCACCTTGATCCGACAGGGGGAGCAGTACTTC. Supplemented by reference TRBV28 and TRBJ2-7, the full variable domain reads DVKVTQSSRYLVKRTGEKVFLECVQDMDHENMFWYRQDPGLGLRLIYFSYDVKMKEKGDIPEGYSVSREKKERFSLILESASTNQTSMYLCASTLIRQGEQYFGPGTRLTVT.

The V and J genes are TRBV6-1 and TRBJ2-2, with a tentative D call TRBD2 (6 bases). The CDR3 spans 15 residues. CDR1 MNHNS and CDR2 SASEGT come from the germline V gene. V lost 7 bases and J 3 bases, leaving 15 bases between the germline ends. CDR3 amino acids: CASMGGRDYTGELFF. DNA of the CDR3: TGTGCCAGCATGGGGGGACGGGATTACACCGGGGAGCTGTTTTTT.

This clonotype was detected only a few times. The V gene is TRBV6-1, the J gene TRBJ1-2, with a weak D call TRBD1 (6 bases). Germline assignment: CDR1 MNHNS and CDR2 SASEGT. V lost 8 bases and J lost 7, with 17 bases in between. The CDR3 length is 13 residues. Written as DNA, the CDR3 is TGTGCCAGCCTTACAGGGAAATATGGTGGCTACACCTTC. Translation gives CASLTGKYGGYTF.

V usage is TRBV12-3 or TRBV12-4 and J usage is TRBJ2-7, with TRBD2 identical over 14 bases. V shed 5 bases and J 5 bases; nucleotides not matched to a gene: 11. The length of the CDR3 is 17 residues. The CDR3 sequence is CASSGGLAGASWNEQYF. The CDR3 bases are TGTGCCAGCAGTGGGGGACTAGCGGGGGCTTCATGGAACGAGCAGTACTTC.

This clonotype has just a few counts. In DNA form, the CDR3 reads TGCGCCAGCAGCTTGCGGTCTAGCGGGCGAGAGACCCAGTACTTC. It specifies CASSLRSSGRETQYF. This chain uses TRBV5-1 with TRBJ2-5, with 8 bases matching TRBD2. Germline-derived CDR1 and CDR2 are SGHRS and YFSETQ. Trimming cost V 1 base and J 4 bases; bases outside gene matches: 6. This CDR3 is 15 amino acids long.

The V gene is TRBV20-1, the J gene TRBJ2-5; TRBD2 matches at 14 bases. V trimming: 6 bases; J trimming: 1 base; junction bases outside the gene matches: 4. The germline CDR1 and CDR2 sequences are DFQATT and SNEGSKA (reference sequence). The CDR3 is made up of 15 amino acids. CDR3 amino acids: CSARTSGRSQETQYF. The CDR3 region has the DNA TGCAGTGCCAGGACTAGCGGGAGGTCCCAAGAGACCCAGTACTTC.

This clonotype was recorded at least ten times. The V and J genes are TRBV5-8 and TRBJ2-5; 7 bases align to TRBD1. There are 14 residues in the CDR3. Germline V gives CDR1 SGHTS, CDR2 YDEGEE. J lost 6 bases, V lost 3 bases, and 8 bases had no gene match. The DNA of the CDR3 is TGTGCCAGCAGCTCGACAGGGTCGGTTCAGACCCAGTACTTC. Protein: CASSSTGSVQTQYF.

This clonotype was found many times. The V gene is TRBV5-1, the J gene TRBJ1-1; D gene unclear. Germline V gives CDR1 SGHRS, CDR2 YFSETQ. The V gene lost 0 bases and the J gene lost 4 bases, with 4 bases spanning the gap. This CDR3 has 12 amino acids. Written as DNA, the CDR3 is TGCGCCAGCAGCTTGGACTTCACTGAAGCTTTCTTT. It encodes CASSLDFTEAFF.

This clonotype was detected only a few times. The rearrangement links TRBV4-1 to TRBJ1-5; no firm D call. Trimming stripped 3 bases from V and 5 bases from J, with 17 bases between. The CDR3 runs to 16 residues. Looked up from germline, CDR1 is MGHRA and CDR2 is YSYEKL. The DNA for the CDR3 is TGCGCCAGCAGCCAGGACCGGGCCCTCGGCTATCAGCCCCAGCATTTT. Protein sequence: CASSQDRALGYQPQHF.

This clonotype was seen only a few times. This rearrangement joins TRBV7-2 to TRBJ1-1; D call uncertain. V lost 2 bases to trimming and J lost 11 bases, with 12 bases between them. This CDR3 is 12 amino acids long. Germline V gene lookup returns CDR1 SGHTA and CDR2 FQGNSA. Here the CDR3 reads CASSLRPDRAFF. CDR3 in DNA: TGTGCCAGCAGCTTAAGACCGGATAGGGCTTTCTTT. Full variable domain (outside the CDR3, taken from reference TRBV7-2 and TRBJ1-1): GAGVSQSPSNKVTEKGKDVELRCDPISGHTALYWYRQSLGQGLEFLIYFQGNSAPDKSGLPSDRFSAERTGGSVSTLTIQRTQQEDSAVYLCASSLRPDRAFFGQGTRLTVV.